This TCR beta chain was recovered during a study of blood T cell repertoires in COVID-19. In the study overall: The United States, Italy and Spain were the sources of the acute and convalescent COVID-19 samples.

Data came from immunoSEQ multiplex PCR; TCRdb stores just in-frame clones and leaves some out. The sample has 130,000 to 150,000 clones, around 80% seen once. Per germline, CDR1 MNHEY and CDR2 SVGAGI. Trimming cost V 5 bases and J 0 bases; bases outside gene matches: 3. The CDR3 contains 15 residues. The chain joins TRBV6-5 to TRBJ1-5, with TRBD1 identical over 8 bases. This sequence originates from a woman aged 50 to 60 in a cohort sampled during active or convalescent COVID-19. The sequenced sample was peripheral blood. CDR3 amino acids: CASSLDRGSNQPQHF. The CDR3 nucleotides read TGTGCCAGCAGTCTAGACAGGGGTAGCAATCAGCCCCAGCATTTT.